The T cell receptor beta chain under discussion was sequenced for a study of shared clonotypes between healthy human individuals. Sequencing used immunoSEQ multiplex PCR; TCRdb keeps in-frame clones, though not all of them. The top ten clones hold about 0.34% of a sample with approximately 400,000 clones, around 96% of them seen once. The germline gives CDR1 SGHRS, CDR2 YFSETQ. CDR3 size: 13 residues. V dropped 1 base and J dropped 5 bases, with 6 bases sitting between them. The V call is TRBV5-1, the J call TRBJ2-2; unclear D gene. This TCR was recovered from a man aged 30 to 39 in good health. What was sequenced was memory CD8+ T cells sorted from blood. The sample's subset: CD45RO+ cells pooled with CCR7-negative TemRA cells. The CDR3 loop is CASSLPLTGELFF. CDR3 bases: TGCGCCAGCAGCTTGCCATTGACCGGGGAGCTGTTTTTT.